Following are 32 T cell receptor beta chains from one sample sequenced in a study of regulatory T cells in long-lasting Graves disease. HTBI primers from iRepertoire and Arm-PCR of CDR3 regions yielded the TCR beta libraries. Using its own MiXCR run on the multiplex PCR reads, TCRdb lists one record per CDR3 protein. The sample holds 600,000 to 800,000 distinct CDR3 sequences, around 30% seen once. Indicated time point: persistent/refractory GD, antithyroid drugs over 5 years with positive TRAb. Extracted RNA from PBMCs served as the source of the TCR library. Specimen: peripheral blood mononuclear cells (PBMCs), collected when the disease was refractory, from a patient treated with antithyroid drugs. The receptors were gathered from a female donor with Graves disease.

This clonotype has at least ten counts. CDR3 residues: CASSPRGGASTEAFF. The CDR3 DNA sequence: TGTGCCAGCAGCCCAAGGGGGGGGGCGAGCACTGAAGCTTTCTTT. V usage is TRBV7-9 and J usage is TRBJ1-1; possibly TRBD1 for D (6 bases). This CDR3 contains 15 residues. V lost 5 bases and J lost 4, with 17 bases in between. Per the germline V gene, CDR1 is SEHNR and CDR2 is FQNEAQ (reference sequence). The variable domain in full, completed from reference TRBV7-9 and TRBJ1-1, reads DTGVSQNPRHKITKRGQNVTFRCDPISEHNRLYWYRQTLGQGPEFLTYFQNEAQLEKSRLLSDRFSAERPKGSFSTLEIQRTEQGDSAMYLCASSPRGGASTEAFFGQGTRLTVV.

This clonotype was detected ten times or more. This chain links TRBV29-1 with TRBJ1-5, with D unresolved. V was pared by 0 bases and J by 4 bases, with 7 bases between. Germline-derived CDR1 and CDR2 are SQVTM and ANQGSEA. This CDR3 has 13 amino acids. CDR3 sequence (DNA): TGCAGCGTTGAAGACCGACCGAATCAGCCCCAGCATTTT. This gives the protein CSVEDRPNQPQHF. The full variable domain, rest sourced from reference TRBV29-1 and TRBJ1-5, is SAVISQKPSRDICQRGTSLTIQCQVDSQVTMMFWYRQQPGQSLTLIATANQGSEATYESGFVIDKFPISRPNLTFSTLTVSNMSPEDSSIYLCSVEDRPNQPQHFGDGTRLSIL.

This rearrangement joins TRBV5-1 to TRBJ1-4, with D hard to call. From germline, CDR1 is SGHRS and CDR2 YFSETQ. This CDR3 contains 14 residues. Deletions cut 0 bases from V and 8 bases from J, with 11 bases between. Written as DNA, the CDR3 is TGCGCCAGCAGCTTGGGCGGGGAGGAGGAAAAACTGTTTTTT. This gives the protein CASSLGGEEEKLFF.

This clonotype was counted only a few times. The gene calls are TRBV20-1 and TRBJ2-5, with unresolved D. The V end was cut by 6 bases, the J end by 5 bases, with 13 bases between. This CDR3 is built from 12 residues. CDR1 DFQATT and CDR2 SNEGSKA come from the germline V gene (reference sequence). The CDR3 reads CSAKQSGETQYF. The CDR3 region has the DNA TGCAGTGCCAAGCAATCCGGGGAGACCCAGTACTTC.

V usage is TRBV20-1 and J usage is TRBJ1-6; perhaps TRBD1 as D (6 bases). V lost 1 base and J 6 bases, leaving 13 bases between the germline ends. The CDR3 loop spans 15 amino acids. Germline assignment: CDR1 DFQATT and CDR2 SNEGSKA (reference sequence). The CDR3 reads CSARGLGRGNSPLHF. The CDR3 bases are TGCAGTGCTAGAGGTTTGGGCAGGGGTAATTCACCCCTCCACTTT.

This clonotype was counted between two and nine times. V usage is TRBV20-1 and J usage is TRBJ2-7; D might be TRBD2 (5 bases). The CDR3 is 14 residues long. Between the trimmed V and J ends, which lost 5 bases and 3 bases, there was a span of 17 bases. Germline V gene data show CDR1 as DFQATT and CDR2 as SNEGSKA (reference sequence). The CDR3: CSAPAGMTHYEQYF. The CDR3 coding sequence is TGCAGTGCTCCCGCCGGGATGACTCACTACGAGCAGTACTTC.

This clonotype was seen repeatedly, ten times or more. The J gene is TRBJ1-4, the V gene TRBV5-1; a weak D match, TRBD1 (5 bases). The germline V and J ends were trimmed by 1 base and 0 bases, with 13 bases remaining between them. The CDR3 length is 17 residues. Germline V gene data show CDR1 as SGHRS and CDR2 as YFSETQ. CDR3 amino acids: CASSLSRGTATNEKLFF. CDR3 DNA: TGCGCCAGCAGCTTGTCACGGGGGACTGCAACTAATGAAAAACTGTTTTTT. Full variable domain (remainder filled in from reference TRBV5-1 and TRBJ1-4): KAGVTQTPRYLIKTRGQQVTLSCSPISGHRSVSWYQQTPGQGLQFLFEYFSETQRNKGNFPGRFSGRQFSNSRSEMNVSTLELGDSALYLCASSLSRGTATNEKLFFGSGTQLSVL.

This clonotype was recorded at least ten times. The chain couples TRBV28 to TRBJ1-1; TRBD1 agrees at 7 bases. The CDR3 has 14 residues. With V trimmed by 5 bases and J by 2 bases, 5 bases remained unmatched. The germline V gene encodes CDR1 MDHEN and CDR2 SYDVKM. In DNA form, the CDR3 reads TGTGCCAGCAGTGAACAGGGGTTTAACACTGAAGCTTTCTTT. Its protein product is CASSEQGFNTEAFF. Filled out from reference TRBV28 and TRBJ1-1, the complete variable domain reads DVKVTQSSRYLVKRTGEKVFLECVQDMDHENMFWYRQDPGLGLRLIYFSYDVKMKEKGDIPEGYSVSREKKERFSLILESASTNQTSMYLCASSEQGFNTEAFFGQGTRLTVV.

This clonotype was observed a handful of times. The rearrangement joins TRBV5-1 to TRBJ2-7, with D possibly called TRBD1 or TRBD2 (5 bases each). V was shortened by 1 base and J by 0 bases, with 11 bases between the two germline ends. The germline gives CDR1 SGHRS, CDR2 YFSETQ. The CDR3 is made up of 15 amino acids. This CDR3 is CASSLNGDASYEQYF. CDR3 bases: TGCGCCAGCAGCTTGAACGGGGACGCCTCCTACGAGCAGTACTTC.

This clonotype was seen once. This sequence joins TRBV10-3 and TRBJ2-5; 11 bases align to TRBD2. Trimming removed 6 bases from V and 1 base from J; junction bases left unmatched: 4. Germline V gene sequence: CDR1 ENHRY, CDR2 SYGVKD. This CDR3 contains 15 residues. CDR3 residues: CAISGTSGPQETQYF. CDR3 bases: TGTGCCATCAGCGGGACTAGCGGCCCCCAAGAGACCCAGTACTTC.

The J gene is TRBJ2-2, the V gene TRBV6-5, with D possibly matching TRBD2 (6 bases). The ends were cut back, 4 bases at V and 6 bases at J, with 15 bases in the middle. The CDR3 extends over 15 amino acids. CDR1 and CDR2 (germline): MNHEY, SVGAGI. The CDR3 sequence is CASSFRAPGAGELFF. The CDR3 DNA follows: TGTGCCAGCAGTTTTCGAGCTCCGGGGGCCGGGGAGCTGTTTTTT.

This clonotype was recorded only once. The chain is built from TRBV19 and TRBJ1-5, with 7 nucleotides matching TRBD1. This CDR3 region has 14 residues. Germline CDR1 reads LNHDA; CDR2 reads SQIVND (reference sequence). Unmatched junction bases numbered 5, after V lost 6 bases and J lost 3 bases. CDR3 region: CASRQQGVNQPQHF. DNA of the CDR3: TGTGCCAGTAGACAGCAGGGGGTCAATCAGCCCCAGCATTTT.

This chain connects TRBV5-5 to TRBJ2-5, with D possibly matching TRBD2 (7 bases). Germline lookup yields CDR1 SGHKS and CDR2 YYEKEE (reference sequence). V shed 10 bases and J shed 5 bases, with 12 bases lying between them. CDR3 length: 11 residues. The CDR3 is CAGGAGETQYF. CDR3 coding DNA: TGTGCCGGGGGGGCTGGGGAGACCCAGTACTTC.

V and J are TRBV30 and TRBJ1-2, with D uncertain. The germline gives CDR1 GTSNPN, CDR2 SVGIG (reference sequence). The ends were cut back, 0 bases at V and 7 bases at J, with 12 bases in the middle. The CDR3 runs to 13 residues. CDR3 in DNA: TGTGCCTGGAGTGTGGGCGGCACTGGTGGCTACACCTTC. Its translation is CAWSVGGTGGYTF.

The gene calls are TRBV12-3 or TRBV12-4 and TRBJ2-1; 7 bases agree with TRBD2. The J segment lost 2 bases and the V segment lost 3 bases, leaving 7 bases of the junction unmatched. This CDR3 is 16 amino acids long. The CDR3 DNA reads TGTGCCAGCAGTTTTTCACTAGCGTCGGCCTACAATGAGCAGTTCTTC. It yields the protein CASSFSLASAYNEQFF.

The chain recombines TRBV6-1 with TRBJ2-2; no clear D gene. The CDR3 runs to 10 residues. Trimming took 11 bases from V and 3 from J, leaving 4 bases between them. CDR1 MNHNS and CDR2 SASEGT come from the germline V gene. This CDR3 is CAVYTGELFF. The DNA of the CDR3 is TGTGCCGTCTACACCGGGGAGCTGTTTTTT.

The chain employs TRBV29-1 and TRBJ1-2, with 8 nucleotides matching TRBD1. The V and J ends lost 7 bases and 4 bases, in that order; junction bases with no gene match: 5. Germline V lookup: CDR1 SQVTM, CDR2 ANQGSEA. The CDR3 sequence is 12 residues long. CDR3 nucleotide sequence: TGCAGCGCGGACAGGGATCCCTATGGCTACACCTTC. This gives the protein CSADRDPYGYTF.

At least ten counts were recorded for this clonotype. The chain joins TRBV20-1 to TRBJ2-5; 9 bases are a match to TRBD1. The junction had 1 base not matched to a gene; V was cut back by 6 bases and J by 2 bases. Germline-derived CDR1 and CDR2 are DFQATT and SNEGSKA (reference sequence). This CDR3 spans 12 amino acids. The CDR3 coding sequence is TGCAGTGCCGACAGGGGGCAAGAGACCCAGTACTTC. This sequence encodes CSADRGQETQYF.

CDR3 DNA sequence: TGTGCCAGCAGCTTATCCTTTGAGGGGGACTACGAGCAGTACTTC. This encodes CASSLSFEGDYEQYF. J is TRBJ2-7 and V is TRBV7-9, with D possibly TRBD1 on 6 matching bases. Germline assignment: CDR1 SEHNR and CDR2 FQNEAQ (reference sequence). The CDR3 spans 15 residues. The V gene lost 2 bases and the J gene lost 3 bases, with 14 bases spanning the gap.

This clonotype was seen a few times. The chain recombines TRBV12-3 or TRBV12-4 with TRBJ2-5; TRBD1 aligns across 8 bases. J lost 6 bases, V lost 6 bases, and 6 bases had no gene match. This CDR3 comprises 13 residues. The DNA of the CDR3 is TGTGCCAGCAGCCGGACAGGGAAGAAGACCCAGTACTTC. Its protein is CASSRTGKKTQYF.

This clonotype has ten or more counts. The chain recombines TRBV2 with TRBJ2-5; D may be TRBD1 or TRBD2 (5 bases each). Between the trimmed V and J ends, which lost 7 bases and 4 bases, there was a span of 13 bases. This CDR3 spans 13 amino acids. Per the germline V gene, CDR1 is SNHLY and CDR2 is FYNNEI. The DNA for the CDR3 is TGTGCCAGCATTGGGGGTAGTCGAGAGACCCAGTACTTC. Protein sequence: CASIGGSRETQYF.

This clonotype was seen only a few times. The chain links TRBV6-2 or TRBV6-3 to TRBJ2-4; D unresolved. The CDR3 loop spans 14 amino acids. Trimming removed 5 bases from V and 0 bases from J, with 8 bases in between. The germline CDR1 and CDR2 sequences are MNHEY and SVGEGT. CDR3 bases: TGTGCCAGCAGTGAAAGGGTAGCCAAAAACATTCAGTACTTC. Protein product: CASSERVAKNIQYF.

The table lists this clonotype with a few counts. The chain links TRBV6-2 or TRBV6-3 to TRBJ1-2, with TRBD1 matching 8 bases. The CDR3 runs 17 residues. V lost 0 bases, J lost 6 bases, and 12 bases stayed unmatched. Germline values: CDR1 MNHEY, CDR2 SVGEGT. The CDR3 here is CASSYSGQDTGGNGYTF. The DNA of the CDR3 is TGTGCCAGCAGTTACTCGGGACAGGACACGGGGGGCAATGGCTACACCTTC.

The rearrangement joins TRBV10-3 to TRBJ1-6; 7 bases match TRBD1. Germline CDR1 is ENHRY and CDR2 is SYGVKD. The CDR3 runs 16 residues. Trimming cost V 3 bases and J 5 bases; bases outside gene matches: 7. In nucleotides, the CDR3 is TGTGCCATCAGTGAAAGACAGGGATCTAATAATTCACCCCTCCACTTT. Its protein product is CAISERQGSNNSPLHF.

CDR3: CASSRRGRERGEQYF. The CDR3 region has the DNA TGTGCCAGCAGCCGTAGGGGGCGGGAGAGAGGCGAGCAGTACTTC. This rearrangement joins TRBV3-1 to TRBJ2-7; the D gene could be TRBD1 or TRBD2 (7 bases each). Germline V gene data show CDR1 as LGHDT and CDR2 as YNNKEL (reference sequence). CDR3 length: 15 amino acids. V was cut by 4 bases and J by 6 bases, with 19 bases left in between.

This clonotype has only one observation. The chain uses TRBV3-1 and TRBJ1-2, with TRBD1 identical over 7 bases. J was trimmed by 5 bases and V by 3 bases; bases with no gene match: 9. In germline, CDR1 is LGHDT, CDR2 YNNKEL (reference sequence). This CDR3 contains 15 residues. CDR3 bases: TGTGCCAGCAGCCACAGACAGGGAGGAGGTTATGGCTACACCTTC. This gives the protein CASSHRQGGGYGYTF.

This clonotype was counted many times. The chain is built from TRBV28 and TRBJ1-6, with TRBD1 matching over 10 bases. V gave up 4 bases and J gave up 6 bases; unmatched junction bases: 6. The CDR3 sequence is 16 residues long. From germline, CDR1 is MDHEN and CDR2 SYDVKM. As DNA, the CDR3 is TGTGCCAGCAGTTACGGGACAGGGGTAGGTAATTCACCCCTCCACTTT. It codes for CASSYGTGVGNSPLHF.

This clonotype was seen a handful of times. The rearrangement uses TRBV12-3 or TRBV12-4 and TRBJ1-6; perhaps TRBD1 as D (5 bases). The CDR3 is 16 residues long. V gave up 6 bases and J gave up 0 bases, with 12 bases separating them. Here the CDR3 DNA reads TGTGCCAGCAGCCCCTCAGGGACCTCCTATAATTCACCCCTCCACTTT. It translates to CASSPSGTSYNSPLHF.

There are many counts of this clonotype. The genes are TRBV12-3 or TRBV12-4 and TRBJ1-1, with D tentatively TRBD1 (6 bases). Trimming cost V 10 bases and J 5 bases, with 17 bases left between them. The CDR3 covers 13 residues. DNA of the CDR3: TGTGCCACCCCGCCGGGGGGCCGGACTGAAGCTTTCTTT. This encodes CATPPGGRTEAFF.

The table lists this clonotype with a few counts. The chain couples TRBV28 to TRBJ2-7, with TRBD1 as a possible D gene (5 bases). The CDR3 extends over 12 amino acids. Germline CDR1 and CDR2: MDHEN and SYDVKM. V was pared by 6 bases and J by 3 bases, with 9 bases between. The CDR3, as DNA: TGTGCCAGCAGGGACACGTTCTACGAGCAGTACTTC. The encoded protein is CASRDTFYEQYF.

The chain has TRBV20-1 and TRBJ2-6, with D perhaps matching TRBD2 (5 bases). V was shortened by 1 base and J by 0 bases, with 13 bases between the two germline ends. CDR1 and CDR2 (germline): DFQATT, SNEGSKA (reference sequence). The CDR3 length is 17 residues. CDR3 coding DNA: TGCAGTGCTAGAGCCCCCCTCGGGGTCTCTGGGGCCAACGTCCTGACTTTC. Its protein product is CSARAPLGVSGANVLTF.

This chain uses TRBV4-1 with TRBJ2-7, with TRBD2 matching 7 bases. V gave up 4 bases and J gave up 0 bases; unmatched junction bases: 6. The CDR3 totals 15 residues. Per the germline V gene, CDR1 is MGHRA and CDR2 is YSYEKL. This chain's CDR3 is CASSPGGGGSYEQYF. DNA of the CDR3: TGCGCCAGCAGCCCGGGGGGTGGGGGCTCCTACGAGCAGTACTTC.